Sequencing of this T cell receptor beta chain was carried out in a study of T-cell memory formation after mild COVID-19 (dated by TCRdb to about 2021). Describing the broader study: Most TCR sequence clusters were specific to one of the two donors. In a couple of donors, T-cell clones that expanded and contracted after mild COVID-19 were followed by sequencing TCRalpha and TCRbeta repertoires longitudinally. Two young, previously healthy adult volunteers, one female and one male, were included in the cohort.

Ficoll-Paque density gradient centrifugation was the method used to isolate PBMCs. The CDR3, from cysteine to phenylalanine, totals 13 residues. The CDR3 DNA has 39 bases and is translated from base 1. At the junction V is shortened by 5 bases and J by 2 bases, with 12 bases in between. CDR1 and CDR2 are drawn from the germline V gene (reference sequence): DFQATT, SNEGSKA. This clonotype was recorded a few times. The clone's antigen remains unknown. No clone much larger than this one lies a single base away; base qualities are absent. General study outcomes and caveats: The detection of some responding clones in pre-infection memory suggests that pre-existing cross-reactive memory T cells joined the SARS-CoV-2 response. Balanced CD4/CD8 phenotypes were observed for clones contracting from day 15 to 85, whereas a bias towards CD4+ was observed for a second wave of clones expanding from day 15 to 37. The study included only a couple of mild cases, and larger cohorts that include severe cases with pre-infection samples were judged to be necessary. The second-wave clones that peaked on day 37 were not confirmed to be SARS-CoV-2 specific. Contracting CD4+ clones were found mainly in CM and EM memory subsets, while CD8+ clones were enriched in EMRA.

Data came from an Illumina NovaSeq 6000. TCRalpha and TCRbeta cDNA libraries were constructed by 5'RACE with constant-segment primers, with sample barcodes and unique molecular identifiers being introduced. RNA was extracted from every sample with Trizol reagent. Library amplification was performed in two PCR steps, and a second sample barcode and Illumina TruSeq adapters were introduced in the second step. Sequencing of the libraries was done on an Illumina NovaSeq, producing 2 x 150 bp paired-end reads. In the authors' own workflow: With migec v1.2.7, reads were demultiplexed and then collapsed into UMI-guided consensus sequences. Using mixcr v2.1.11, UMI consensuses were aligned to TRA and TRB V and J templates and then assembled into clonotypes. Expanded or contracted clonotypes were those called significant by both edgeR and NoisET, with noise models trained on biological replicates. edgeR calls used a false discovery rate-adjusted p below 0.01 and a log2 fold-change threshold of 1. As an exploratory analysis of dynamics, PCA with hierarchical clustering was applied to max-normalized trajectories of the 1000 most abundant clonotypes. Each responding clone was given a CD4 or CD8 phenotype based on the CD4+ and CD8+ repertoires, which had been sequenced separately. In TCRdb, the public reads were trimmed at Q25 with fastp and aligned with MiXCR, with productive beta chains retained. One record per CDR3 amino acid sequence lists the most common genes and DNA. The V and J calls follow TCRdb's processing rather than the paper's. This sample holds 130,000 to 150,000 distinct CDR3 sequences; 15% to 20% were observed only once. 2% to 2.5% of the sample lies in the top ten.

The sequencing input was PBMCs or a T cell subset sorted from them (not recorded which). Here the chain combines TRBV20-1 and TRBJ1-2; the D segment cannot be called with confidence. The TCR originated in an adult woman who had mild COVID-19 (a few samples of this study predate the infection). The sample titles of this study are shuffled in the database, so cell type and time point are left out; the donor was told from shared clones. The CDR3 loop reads CSALSLGNYGYTF. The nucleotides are TGCAGTGCTCTAAGCTTAGGGAACTATGGCTACACCTTC.